This is a list of T cell receptor beta chains from one sample in a study of blood T cell repertoires in COVID-19. Clones were read by immunoSEQ multiplex PCR, and TCRdb kept only the in-frame ones, dropping some. Of hundreds of thousands of clones in the sample, around 89% were seen once. What was sequenced was peripheral blood. Source of these receptors: a woman aged 30 to 39 with acute or convalescent COVID-19. CDR3s include the opening cysteine and the closing phenylalanine or tryptophan. Fields, in order: clone size, J gene, V gene, D gene, CDR3 DNA, CDR3 protein. D genes are given only for firm matches. The size entry is marked missing in some rows and otherwise reads once, few, many or a size class.

- TRBJ1-2 TRBV9 - TGTGCCAGCAGCTCGCACAGCTTTGGCTACACCTTC CASSSHSFGYTF
- TRBJ2-1 TRBV4-1 - TGCGCCAGCAGCCGAAAGGAAGGAGGGGGCCATGAGCAGTTCTTC CASSRKEGGGHEQFF
- TRBJ2-2 TRBV3-1/TRBV3-2 - TGTGCCAGCAGCCCCCTGTTGGGGGAGCTGTTTTTT CASSPLLGELFF
- TRBJ2-7 TRBV5-6 - TGTGCCAGCACCTCCTTAATGGCGGGGAGCTCCTACGAGCAGTACTTC CASTSLMAGSSYEQYF
- TRBJ1-6 TRBV23-1 TRBD1 TGCGCCAGCAGGCCAGGGACAGGGAACAATTCACCCCTCCACTTT CASRPGTGNNSPLHF
- TRBJ1-6 TRBV6-4 - TGTGCCAGCAGTGACTCGGAGCGAACAAACTATAATTCACCCCTCCACTTT CASSDSERTNYNSPLHF
- TRBJ2-2 TRBV5-1 - TGCGCCAGCAGCTTGGGGGAGACAAATACCGGGGAGCTGTTTTTT CASSLGETNTGELFF
- TRBJ2-7 TRBV7-5 - TGTGTCAGAAGCTTTAACTTAGCGGGGGGGTTATCCTACGAGCAGTACTTC CVRSFNLAGGLSYEQYF
- TRBJ1-6 TRBV6-5 TRBD1 TGTGCCAGCAGTTACAGACAGGGACCCCTCCACTTT CASSYRQGPLHF
- TRBJ2-7 TRBV30 TRBD1 TGTGCCTGGGGGACAGGGGGCGACGAGCAGTACTTC CAWGTGGDEQYF
- TRBJ2-5 TRBV30 TRBD2 TGTGCCTGGAGTGTAATTCCCAGTGCGGGGGCCCAGTACTTC CAWSVIPSAGAQYF
- TRBJ1-2 TRBV29-1 - TGCAGCGTTGAACTAAGCGGGGGTGTGGATTATGGCTACACCTTC CSVELSGGVDYGYTF
- TRBJ1-3 TRBV2 - TGTGCCAGCAGTGAGCGAGGGACACCTGGAAACACCATATATTTT CASSERGTPGNTIYF
- TRBJ2-1 TRBV12-5 - TGTGCTAGTGGTTTGGGACCAGCGCGGGATGAGCAGTTCTTC CASGLGPARDEQFF
once TRBJ2-3 TRBV5-1 TRBD1 TGCGCCAGCAGCCCCGGGACAGGGGCGCGAGAGACGCAGTATTTT CASSPGTGARETQYF
- TRBJ2-3 TRBV13 TRBD2 TGTGCCAGCAGCTCCCCGGCGGGGGGCACAGATACGCAGTATTTT CASSSPAGGTDTQYF